This TCR beta chain was recorded in a study of cytomegalovirus exposure and HLA in healthy donors (dated by TCRdb to 2016 to 2017). Background on the whole study: An earlier analysis of approximately 590 of the donors reported 276 Gb of sequence data and 117 million unique TCR beta sequences from about 179 million T cells. An early release that covered roughly 600 HLA-typed donors contained approximately 300 gigabases of sequencing data and around 80 million unique TCR sequences. Among the approximately 400 genotyped donors, 81% belonged to the genetic ancestry cluster associated with self-reported Caucasian donors. The aim of the study was to test whether cataloging public T cell receptors could identify signatures of past pathogen exposure. The study profiled the T cell repertoires of 550 to 700 subjects by immunosequencing and related them to cytomegalovirus serostatus. A separate validation cohort of roughly 130 different subjects was used in addition to the roughly 640-subject first cohort. To predict cytomegalovirus infection status, the study brought together high-throughput TCR immunosequencing, statistical association of individual TCRs with disease status, and machine learning. A later analysis re-analyzed previously published TCR beta repertoires from several hundred donors and added high-resolution HLA genotyping to study TCR occurrence patterns. Rather than using new phenotypic data, the later analysis identified candidate immune exposures from TCR beta sequences and from how often those sequences occurred across donors. To decide whether each TCR beta V gene segment behaved as functional or pseudogenic, an earlier analysis of some 570 of the donors relied on high-throughput TCR beta sequencing. Donor age, sex, ethnicity and CMV serostatus were collected together with the repertoire data. Genome-wide SNP genotypes for about three fifths of the roughly 700 donors were used in a later genetic analysis, which treated that subset as a discovery cohort. Every repertoire in the discovery cohort had been generated on one and the same sequencing platform. HLA typing covered class I and class II loci at four-digit resolution. Typing coverage varied by locus: roughly 629-640 donors for A, B, C, DRB1 and DQB1; around 560 for DQA1; 606 for DPA1; around 450 for DPB1. Because of strong linkage in the cohort, five DR-DQ haplotypes were treated as single units for association and clustering. Among roughly 400 genotyped donors of the cohort, an average of around 240,000 unique TCR beta nucleotide sequences was sequenced per donor, of which 15% to 20% were non-productive. The paper as a whole reports these results and caveats: In a later genetic analysis, a missense DCLRE1C variant was associated with V-gene and J-gene trimming of TCR beta chains, and the association was replicated in an independent cohort. A later analysis found that TCR association rates varied across HLA loci, with DRB1 alleles showing the most associated TCRs and HLA-C alleles the fewest. An earlier analysis of several hundred of the donors showed that most TCR beta V segments appeared in productive rearrangements either about 87% or about 30% of the time, which broadly matched IMGT annotations. In a later analysis, most CMV-associated TCR beta chains were found to appear HLA-restricted, with HLA associations seemingly driven largely by CMV exposure. The cohort was sequenced for TCR beta chains only, and without alpha or paired-chain data the features that could be detected were limited. The classifier was reported to diagnose cytomegalovirus status with high specificity and sensitivity in both the original and validation cohorts. Assigning TCR associations to individual alleles was difficult when HLA alleles, especially DR and DQ, strongly co-occurred. According to a later analysis, parvovirus B19, influenza, CMV and Epstein-Barr virus appeared linked to several top co-occurrence clusters. The authors suggested that the approach could potentially be generalized to other disease states and immunological phenotypes. Across donors, most TCR sequences were observed very rarely, whereas some public TCRs were present in many individuals. A further reported finding was that TCR beta sequences accurately predicted the HLA-A and HLA-B alleles for most subjects in the first cohort. Because HLA typing was unavailable for some donors at each locus, only the typed subset was used in association tests. A later genetic analysis reported fewer N-insertions in productive TCRs among donors in an Asian-associated ancestry cluster than the roughly 640-donor mean. In a later analysis, HLA-associated TCR beta chains showed more clonal expansion and lower generation probabilities than non-associated chains that were equally common. Roughly uniform sequencing depth across donors was assumed in presence/absence analyses, although this assumption may not hold. Because counts were too low, some 17 rarely observed V segments, including chromosome 9 orphons, were excluded from the earlier analysis of 587 of the donors. Linkage disequilibrium might explain the correlated functional status among segregating V segments, but an unknown experimental factor could not be excluded. A cluster of highly shared sequence variants was judged likely to represent a technical artifact of the sequencing pipeline. Specific HLA alleles were associated with 18,000 or so TCR beta sequences at a false discovery rate of 0.05 in a later analysis. Immune exposure information for the cohort was limited to CMV serostatus. Some IMGT-functional V segments, including TRBV6-2 and TRBV6-3, could not be distinguished by the 87-base-pair reads and were therefore excluded. A total of 150 to 200 TCR beta chains were listed by the study as associated with cytomegalovirus. In vitro tests confirmed that three of the cytomegalovirus-associated TCR beta chains recognize cytomegalovirus antigens.

Compared with germline, V lacks 0 bases and J lacks 8 bases; bases without a gene match: 6. The germline V gene supplies CDR1 MNHEY and CDR2 SVGAGI. There are 15 amino acids in the CDR3, from cysteine to phenylalanine inclusive. The retained sequence is limited to the CDR3, 45 bases, with the frame set at the first base. Libraries were prepared through the immunoSEQ multiplex PCR assay. A mixture of 60 forward primers for TCR Vbeta segments and 13 reverse primers for TCR Jbeta segments was used in the multiplex PCR. The CDR3 region of rearranged TCR beta genes was amplified from genomic DNA by a multiplex PCR assay. The Illumina HiSeq System was used to sequence the amplified TCR beta libraries as 87-base-pair reads. As for the authors' bioinformatics: Across the 600 to 700 repertoires, a later analysis counted some 80 million unique TCR beta chains, 8.5 million to 12 million of which were shared by at least two donors. A nearest-neighbor algorithm error-corrected the raw reads and collapsed the reads into unique sequences, merging closely related sequences to remove PCR and sequencing errors. V, D and J gene segments were assigned by aligning CDR3 sequences to IMGT reference sequences. For a sequence to be retained, a match of at least six nucleotides to both a V gene segment and a J gene segment was required. Rearrangements were called productive when the CDR3 lacked stop codons and stayed in frame with V and J; all others were non-productive. CDR3 was defined according to IMGT convention as the region running from the second conserved V-encoded cysteine to the conserved J-encoded phenylalanine. The earlier analysis of about 590 of the donors excluded sequences that lacked an unambiguous match to a single V gene segment. In an earlier analysis of a few hundred of the donors, a V segment was called functional when productive rearrangements were above 56.7%, and segregating when the standard deviation between donors exceeded 5%. A statistical classification framework was built to diagnose cytomegalovirus status from the catalog of TCR beta chain sequences. In a later analysis, TCR nucleotide sequences were compared against IMGT/GENE-DB human TR gene sequences so that V and J genes could be assigned. Using the TCRdist pipeline, a later analysis assigned CDR3 sequences along with most-parsimonious VDJ recombination scenarios. In a later analysis, each TCR beta chain was defined by its CDR3 amino acid sequence together with its V-gene family, and reads lacking a unique V-gene family were excluded. A later analysis removed 592 highly shared, low-generation-probability nucleotide sequences to deal with suspected cross-contamination and a sequencing artifact. In a later analysis, a clonal expansion index for each public chain was calculated from normalized within-repertoire ranks of inferred template counts. In a later analysis, generation probabilities were computed using a VDJ recombination model fitted to out-of-frame rearrangements, and the results were checked against IGoR. A later analysis scored TCR-TCR, TCR-HLA and TCR-CMV co-occurrence with hypergeometric tests, applying a repertoire-size bias correction to TCR pairs. To estimate false discovery rates, a later analysis permuted the HLA or CMV assignments 20 times. In a later analysis, co-occurring TCRs were grouped using DBSCAN, and TCRdist sequence similarity was added for clustering within HLA-allele-positive subsets. Repertoires with fewer than 30,000 or more than 120,000 public chains, plus five repertoires with anomalous nucleotide sharing, were excluded from co-occurrence clustering. Entries here come from immuneACCESS through TCRdb and include only in-frame sequences with V and J called. Some clones fail to appear in such tables; in the studies checked, an unresolved V gene covers under half of the shortfall, and the cause of the remainder is unknown. V, J and clone size are taken as reported in that table, and D and trimming were inferred from the DNA itself. The sample table shows some 140,000 clones, and roughly 79% are seen once. Of the sample, 1.5% falls within the top ten clones.

As for this clone: What this receptor recognizes is not known. Base qualities are missing; no much larger clone stands one base away.

The cohort consisted of 650 to 700 healthy bone marrow donors. Cohort members were all nominally healthy when sampled, although unrecorded immune exposures were likely present. The donor tested CMV seronegative, placing the donor among the 350 to 400 seronegative members of the cohort. Every donor gave a peripheral blood sample, and the peripheral blood mononuclear cells from that sample were used for TCR beta sequencing. Genomic DNA extraction from the blood cell samples was performed with the Qiagen DNeasy Blood Extraction Kit. The chain links TRBV6-5 with TRBJ1-4, with 7 bases in between that match TRBD1. The TCR was taken from a woman younger than 35 in good health and CMV-seronegative. Sample: PBMCs. The CDR3 reads as follows: CASSYSGTEGEKLFF. The DNA reads TGTGCCAGCAGTTACTCTGGGACAGAGGGGGAAAAACTGTTTTTT.